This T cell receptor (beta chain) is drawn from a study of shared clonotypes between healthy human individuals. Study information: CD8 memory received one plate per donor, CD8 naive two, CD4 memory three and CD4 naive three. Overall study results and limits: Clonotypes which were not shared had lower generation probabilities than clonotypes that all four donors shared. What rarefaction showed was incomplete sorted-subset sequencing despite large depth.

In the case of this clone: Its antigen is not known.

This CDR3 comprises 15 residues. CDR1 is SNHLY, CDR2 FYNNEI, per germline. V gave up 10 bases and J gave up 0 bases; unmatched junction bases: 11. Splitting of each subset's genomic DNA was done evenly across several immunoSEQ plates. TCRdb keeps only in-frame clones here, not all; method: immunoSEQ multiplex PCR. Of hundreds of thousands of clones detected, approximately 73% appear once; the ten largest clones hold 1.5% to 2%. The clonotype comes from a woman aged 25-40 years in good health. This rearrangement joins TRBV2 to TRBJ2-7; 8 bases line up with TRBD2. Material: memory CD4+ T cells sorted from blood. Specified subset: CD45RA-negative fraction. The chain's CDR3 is CATRELAGNSYEQYF. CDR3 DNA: TGTGCCACAAGGGAATTAGCGGGAAACTCCTACGAGCAGTACTTC.